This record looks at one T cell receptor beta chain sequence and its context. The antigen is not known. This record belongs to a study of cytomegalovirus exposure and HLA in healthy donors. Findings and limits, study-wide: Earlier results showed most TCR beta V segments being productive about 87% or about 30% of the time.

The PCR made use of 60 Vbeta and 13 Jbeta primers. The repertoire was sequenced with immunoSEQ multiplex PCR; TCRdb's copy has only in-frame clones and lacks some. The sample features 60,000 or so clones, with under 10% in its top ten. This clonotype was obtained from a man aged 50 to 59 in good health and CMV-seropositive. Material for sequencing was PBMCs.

As DNA, the CDR3 is TGTGCCAGCAGCCAAGGGACTAGCGGGGTGACCGAGCAGTACTTC. The encoded protein is CASSQGTSGVTEQYF. The chain links TRBV4-2 to TRBJ2-7, with 12 bases that match TRBD2. The CDR3 runs 15 residues. Germline V lookup: CDR1 LGHNA, CDR2 YNFKEQ. V was pared by 1 base and J by 6 bases, with 4 bases of the junction left unmatched.